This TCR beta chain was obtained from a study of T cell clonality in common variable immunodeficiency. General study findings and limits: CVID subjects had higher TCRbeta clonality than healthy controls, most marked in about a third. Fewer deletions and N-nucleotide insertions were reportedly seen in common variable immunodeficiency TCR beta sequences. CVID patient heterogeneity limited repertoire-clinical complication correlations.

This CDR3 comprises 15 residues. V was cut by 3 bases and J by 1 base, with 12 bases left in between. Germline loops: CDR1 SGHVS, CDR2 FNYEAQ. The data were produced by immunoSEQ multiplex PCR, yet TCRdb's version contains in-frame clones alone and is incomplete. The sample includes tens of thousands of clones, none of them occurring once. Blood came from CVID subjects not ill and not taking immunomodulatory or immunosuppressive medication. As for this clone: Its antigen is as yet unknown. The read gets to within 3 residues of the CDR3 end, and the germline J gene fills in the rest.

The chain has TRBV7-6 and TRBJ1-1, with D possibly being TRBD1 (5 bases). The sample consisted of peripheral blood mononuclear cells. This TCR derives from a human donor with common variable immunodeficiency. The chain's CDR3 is CASSLGGGTNTEAFF. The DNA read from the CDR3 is TGTGCCAGCAGCTTGGGGGGGGGAACGAACACTGAA. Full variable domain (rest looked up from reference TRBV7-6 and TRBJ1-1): GAGVSQSPRYKVTKRGQDVALRCDPISGHVSLYWYRQALGQGPEFLTYFNYEAQQDKSGLPNDRFSAERPEGSISTLTIQRTEQRDSAMYRCASSLGGGTNTEAFFGQGTRLTVV.